This T cell receptor beta chain was found in a study of T-cell memory formation after mild COVID-19. Study details: TCR clusters mostly belonged to single donors. Overall study results and limits: Contracting clones from day 15 to 85 showed balanced CD4/CD8; later expanders favored CD4+.

TCRdb ran MiXCR on the 5' RACE reads and lists one entry per CDR3 protein. The sample lists 260,000 or so distinct CDR3 sequences; approximately 15% were seen once. Notes on this clonotype: Its antigen is as yet unknown.

The TCR was taken from a man between 18 and 35 years old who had mild COVID-19 (a few samples of this study predate the infection). Cell type and time point are not known. The sample taken for sequencing was PBMCs or a T cell subset sorted from them (not recorded which).

The chain's CDR3 is CASRGRDTGYTF. CDR3 nucleotides: TGTGCCAGCAGAGGCCGGGACACAGGCTACACCTTC. This sequence joins TRBV12-3 or TRBV12-4 and TRBJ1-2; D may be TRBD1 (6 bases). This CDR3 comprises 12 residues. V shed 6 bases and J shed 8 bases, with 13 bases lying between them.